This TCR beta chain is from a study of T-cell memory formation after mild COVID-19 (dated by TCRdb to about 2021). Background on the whole study: TCR sequence clusters from the two donors were largely donor specific. In a couple of donors, T-cell clones that expanded and contracted after mild COVID-19 were tracked by sequencing TCRalpha and TCRbeta repertoires over time. Two young, previously healthy adult volunteers, one female and one male, were included in the cohort. Broader findings and caveats from the paper: Some responding clones were found in pre-infection memory, which suggests that pre-existing cross-reactive memory T cells took part in the SARS-CoV-2 response. Clones contracting from day 15 to 85 had balanced CD4/CD8 phenotypes, while a second wave expanding from day 15 to 37 was biased towards CD4+. Contracting CD4+ clones were located mainly in the CM and EM memory subsets, whereas CD8+ clones were found to be enriched in EMRA. The study included only a couple of mild cases, and larger cohorts that include severe cases with pre-infection samples were judged to be necessary. SARS-CoV-2 specificity was not confirmed for the second-wave clones peaking on day 37.

These reads were obtained on an Illumina NovaSeq 6000. Using 5'RACE with constant-segment primers, TCRalpha and TCRbeta cDNA libraries were constructed, with sample barcodes and unique molecular identifiers added in the process. Trizol reagent was used to extract RNA from every sample. Amplification of the libraries took two PCR steps, and the second step added a second sample barcode plus Illumina TruSeq adapters. Libraries were sequenced on an Illumina NovaSeq with 2 x 150 bp paired-end reads. In the source study's methods: With migec v1.2.7, reads were demultiplexed and then collapsed into UMI-guided consensus sequences. Using mixcr v2.1.11, UMI consensuses were aligned to TRA and TRB V and J templates and then assembled into clonotypes. Expanded or contracted clonotypes were those called significant by both edgeR and NoisET, with noise models trained on biological replicates. For edgeR calls, a false discovery rate-adjusted p below 0.01 and a log2 fold-change threshold of 1 were applied. PCA with hierarchical clustering of max-normalized trajectories of the 1000 most abundant clonotypes was used as exploratory dynamics analysis. Each responding clone was given a CD4 or CD8 phenotype based on the CD4+ and CD8+ repertoires, which had been sequenced separately. The public reads were reprocessed in TCRdb via fastp at Q25 and MiXCR, keeping in-frame beta chains. Each entry merges the rows of one CDR3 protein and shows their most common DNA and genes. The V and J calls and clone size come from TCRdb's table, not from the authors' own analysis. For this sample there are fewer than 700,000 distinct CDR3 sequences; about 22% appear just once. About 8.2% of the sample lies in the top ten.

Germline trimming: 1 base from V, 5 bases from J; junction bases outside gene matches: 4. The germline V gene (reference sequence) sets CDR1 to SEHNR and CDR2 to FQNEAQ. CDR3 length: 14 amino acids, cysteine to phenylalanine. The retained sequence is limited to the CDR3, 42 bases, with the frame set at the first base. PBMCs were isolated by Ficoll-Paque density gradient centrifugation. This clonotype has a count of ten or more. Its specific antigen is unknown. No quality values exist for individual bases; no much larger clone is one base distant. The TCR originated in an adult woman who had mild COVID-19 (a few samples of this study predate the infection). The sample titles of this study are shuffled in the database, so cell type and time point are left out; the donor was told from shared clones. What was sequenced was PBMCs or a T cell subset sorted from them (not recorded which). The V and J segments used are TRBV7-9 and TRBJ1-1, with 7 bases aligning to TRBD1. The DNA sequence follows: TGTGCCAGCAGCTTAGGTCAGGGGGTGACTGAAGCTTTCTTT. This gives the protein CASSLGQGVTEAFF.